This is a list of T cell receptor beta chains from one sample in a study of T cell responses to AZD1222 COVID-19 vaccine. Measured with immunoSEQ multiplex PCR; TCRdb has only the in-frame clones, and not every one. The table has around 120,000 clones, about nine tenths seen once. The source material was peripheral blood, sampled on day 0 of AZD1222 vaccination. Receptors were obtained from an adult in good health. Both conserved end residues are part of each CDR3. D genes are given only for firm matches. Not all rows give a size; the values are once, few, many and, for expanded clones, a class.

once,TRBV15,NA,TRBJ2-3,CATSTRSGTDTQYF,TGTGCCACCAGCACCCGGTCGGGCACAGATACGCAGTATTTT
NA,TRBV5-5,NA,TRBJ1-2,CASSFFLRVSPYNYGYTF,TGTGCCAGCAGCTTTTTCTTGCGGGTCTCTCCTTATAACTATGGCTACACCTTC
NA,TRBV6-5,NA,TRBJ1-1,CASKSSLGLNTEAFF,TGTGCCAGCAAATCATCCTTGGGGCTGAACACTGAAGCTTTCTTT
NA,TRBV7-2,NA,TRBJ1-1,CASSSSGHLNTEAFF,TGTGCCAGCAGCTCCAGCGGACACCTTAACACTGAAGCTTTCTTT
NA,TRBV7-2,NA,TRBJ2-7,CASSLVSNPGRSSYEQYF,TGTGCCAGCAGCTTAGTTTCTAATCCGGGACGGAGCTCCTACGAGCAGTACTTC
NA,TRBV27,NA,TRBJ2-7,CASGGGTSYEQYF,TGTGCCAGCGGGGGGGGGACATCCTACGAGCAGTACTTC
NA,TRBV6-5,TRBD1,TRBJ1-2,CASSPPPDRMGGYTF,TGTGCCAGCAGTCCCCCTCCGGACAGGATGGGAGGCTACACCTTC
NA,TRBV3-1/TRBV3-2,TRBD1,TRBJ2-7,CASSQVWDSSYEQYF,TGTGCCAGCAGCCAAGTGTGGGACAGCTCCTACGAGCAGTACTTC
NA,TRBV24-1,NA,TRBJ2-2,CATPRWEATGELFF,TGTGCCACGCCCCGTTGGGAGGCCACCGGGGAGCTGTTTTTT
once,TRBV30,TRBD1,TRBJ1-2,CAWRGRGGAFGYTF,TGTGCCTGGAGAGGTAGAGGGGGCGCATTCGGCTACACCTTC
NA,TRBV6-2/TRBV6-3,NA,TRBJ2-1,CASSKIGFPLMREQFF,TGTGCCAGCAGTAAAATCGGGTTTCCGCTCATGAGGGAGCAGTTCTTC
once,TRBV5-5,TRBD1,TRBJ1-6,CASRQFPGQGSPLHF,TGTGCCAGCAGACAGTTCCCGGGACAGGGGTCACCCCTCCACTTT
once,TRBV6-5,NA,TRBJ2-7,CASSLVGDSSYEQYF,TGTGCCAGCAGCCTCGTGGGGGATAGTTCCTACGAGCAGTACTTC
NA,TRBV6-5,TRBD1,TRBJ2-2,CASGTGVNTGELFF,TGTGCCAGCGGGACAGGTGTCAACACCGGGGAGCTGTTTTTT
NA,TRBV11-3,NA,TRBJ1-2,CASSLARTASYGYTF,TGTGCCAGCAGCTTAGCAAGGACAGCCAGCTATGGCTACACCTTC